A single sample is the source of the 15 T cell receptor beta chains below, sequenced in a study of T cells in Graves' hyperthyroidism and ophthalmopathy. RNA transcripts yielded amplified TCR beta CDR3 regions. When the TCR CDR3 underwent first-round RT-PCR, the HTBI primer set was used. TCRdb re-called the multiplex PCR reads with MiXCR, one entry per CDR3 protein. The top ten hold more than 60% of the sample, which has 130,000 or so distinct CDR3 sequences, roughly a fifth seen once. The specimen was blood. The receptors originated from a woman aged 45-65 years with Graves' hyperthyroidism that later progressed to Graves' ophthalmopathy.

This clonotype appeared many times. The CDR3 region has the DNA TGTGCCAGCAGTCCCCCAGGAGTAGCGGCCAAAAACATTCAGTACTTC. This gives the protein CASSPPGVAAKNIQYF. The rearrangement joins TRBV27 to TRBJ2-4; perhaps TRBD2 as D (5 bases). CDR1 is MNHEY and CDR2 is SMNVEV in the germline V gene (reference sequence). With 5 bases removed from V and 1 base from J, the gap between germline ends came to 15 bases. CDR3 size: 16 residues.

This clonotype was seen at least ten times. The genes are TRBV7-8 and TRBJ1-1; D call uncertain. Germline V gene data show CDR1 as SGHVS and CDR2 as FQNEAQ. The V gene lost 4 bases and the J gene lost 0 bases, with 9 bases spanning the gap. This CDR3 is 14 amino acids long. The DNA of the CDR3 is TGTGCCAGCAGCTCGTATTCTATGAACACTGAAGCTTTCTTT. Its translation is CASSSYSMNTEAFF.

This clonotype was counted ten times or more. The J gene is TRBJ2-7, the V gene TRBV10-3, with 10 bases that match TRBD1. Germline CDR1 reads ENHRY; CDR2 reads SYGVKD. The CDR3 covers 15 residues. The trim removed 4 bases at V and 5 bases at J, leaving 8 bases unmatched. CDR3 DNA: TGTGCCATCAGTGTCGAGACAGGGGGCGCAGACGAGCAGTACTTC. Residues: CAISVETGGADEQYF.

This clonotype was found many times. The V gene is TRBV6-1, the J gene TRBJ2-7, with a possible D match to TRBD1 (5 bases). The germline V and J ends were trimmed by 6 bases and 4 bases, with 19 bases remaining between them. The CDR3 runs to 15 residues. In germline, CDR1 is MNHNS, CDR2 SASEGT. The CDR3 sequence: CASRQGSGLSYEQYF. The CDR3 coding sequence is TGTGCCAGCAGGCAGGGATCTGGTCTTTCTTACGAGCAGTACTTC.

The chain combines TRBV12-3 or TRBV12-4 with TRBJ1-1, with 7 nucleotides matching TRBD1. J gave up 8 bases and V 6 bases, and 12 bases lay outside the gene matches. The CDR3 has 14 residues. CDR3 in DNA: TGTGCCAGCAGCCAATTGAGGACAGGATCCGAAGCTTTCTTT. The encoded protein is CASSQLRTGSEAFF.

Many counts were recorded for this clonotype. The CDR3 region is CASSLQGELRGYTF. The CDR3 DNA sequence: TGTGCCAGCAGCTTACAGGGTGAGCTTCGTGGCTACACCTTC. J is TRBJ1-2 and V is TRBV7-9, with a tentative D call TRBD1 (5 bases). The CDR3 spans 14 residues. Trimming pared 2 bases from V and 7 bases from J, leaving 14 bases between. Germline V gene lookup returns CDR1 SEHNR and CDR2 FQNEAQ (reference sequence).

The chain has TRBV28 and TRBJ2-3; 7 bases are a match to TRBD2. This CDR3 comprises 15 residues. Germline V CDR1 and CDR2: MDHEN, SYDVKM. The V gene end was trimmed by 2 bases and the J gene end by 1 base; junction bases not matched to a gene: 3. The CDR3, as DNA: TGTGCCAGCAGTTTAAGACTAGCAGGCACAGATACGCAGTATTTT. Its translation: CASSLRLAGTDTQYF.

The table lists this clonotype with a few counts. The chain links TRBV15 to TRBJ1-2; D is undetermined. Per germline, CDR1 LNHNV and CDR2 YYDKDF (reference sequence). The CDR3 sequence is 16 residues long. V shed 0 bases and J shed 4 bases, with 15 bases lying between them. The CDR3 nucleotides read TGTGCCACCAGCAGAGAGAGAGGCCGGGGAGGCTATGGCTACACCTTC. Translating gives CATSRERGRGGYGYTF.

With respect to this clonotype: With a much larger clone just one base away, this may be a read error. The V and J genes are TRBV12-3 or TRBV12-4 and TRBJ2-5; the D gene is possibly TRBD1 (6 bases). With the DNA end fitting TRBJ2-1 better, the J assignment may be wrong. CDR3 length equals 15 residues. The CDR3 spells CASSPSGGKGETQFF. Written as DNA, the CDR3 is TGTGCCAGCAGCCCCAGCGGAGGCAAGGGGGAGACCCAGTTCTTC.

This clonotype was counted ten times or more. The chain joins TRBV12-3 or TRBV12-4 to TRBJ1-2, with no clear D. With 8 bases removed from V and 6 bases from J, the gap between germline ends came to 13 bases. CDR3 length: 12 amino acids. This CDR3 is CASGLGFNGYTF. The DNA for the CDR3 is TGTGCCAGCGGCCTTGGGTTTAATGGCTACACCTTC.

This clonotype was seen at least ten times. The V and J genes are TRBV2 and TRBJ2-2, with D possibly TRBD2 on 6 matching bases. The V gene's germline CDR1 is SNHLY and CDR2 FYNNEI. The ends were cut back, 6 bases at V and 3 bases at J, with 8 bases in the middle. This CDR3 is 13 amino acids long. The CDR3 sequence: CASRAGYTGELFF. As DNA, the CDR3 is TGTGCCAGCAGGGCGGGATACACCGGGGAGCTGTTTTTT.

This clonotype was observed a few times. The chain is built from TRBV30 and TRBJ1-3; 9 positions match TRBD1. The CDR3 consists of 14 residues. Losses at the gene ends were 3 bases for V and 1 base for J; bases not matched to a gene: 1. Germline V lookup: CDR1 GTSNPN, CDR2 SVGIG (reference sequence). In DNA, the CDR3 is TGTGCCTGGAGGGACAGGGGATCTGGAAACACCATATATTTT. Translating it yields CAWRDRGSGNTIYF. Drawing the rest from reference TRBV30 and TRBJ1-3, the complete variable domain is SQTIHQWPATLVQPVGSPLSLECTVEGTSNPNLYWYRQAAGRGLQLLFYSVGIGQISSEVPQNLSASRPQDRQFILSSKKLLLSDSGFYLCAWRDRGSGNTIYFGEGSWLTVV.

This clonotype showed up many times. The CDR3 DNA is TGTGCCAGCAGTTTCCGGCAGTCCACAGATACGCAGTATTTT. This gives the protein CASSFRQSTDTQYF. The V call is TRBV27, the J call TRBJ2-3; D gene uncertain. V lost 3 bases, J lost 2 bases, and 9 bases lay in between. Per germline, CDR1 MNHEY and CDR2 SMNVEV (reference sequence). CDR3 length: 14 amino acids.

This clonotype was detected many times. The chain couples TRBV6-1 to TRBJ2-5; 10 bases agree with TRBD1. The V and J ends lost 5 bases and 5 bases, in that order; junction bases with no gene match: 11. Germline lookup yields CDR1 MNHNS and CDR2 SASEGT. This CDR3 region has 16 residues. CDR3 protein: CASSYALTGGWETQYF. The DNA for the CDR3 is TGTGCCAGCAGTTACGCCTTGACAGGGGGCTGGGAGACCCAGTACTTC.

In DNA form, the CDR3 reads TGTGCCAGCAGGTTGACAGGGGGTAGGCAGCCCCAGCATTTT. The encoded protein is CASRLTGGRQPQHF. This chain joins TRBV7-8 and TRBJ1-5; 9 nucleotides agree with TRBD1. This CDR3 is built from 14 residues. The V and J ends lost 6 bases and 7 bases, in that order; junction bases with no gene match: 7. Per the germline V gene, CDR1 is SGHVS and CDR2 is FQNEAQ.